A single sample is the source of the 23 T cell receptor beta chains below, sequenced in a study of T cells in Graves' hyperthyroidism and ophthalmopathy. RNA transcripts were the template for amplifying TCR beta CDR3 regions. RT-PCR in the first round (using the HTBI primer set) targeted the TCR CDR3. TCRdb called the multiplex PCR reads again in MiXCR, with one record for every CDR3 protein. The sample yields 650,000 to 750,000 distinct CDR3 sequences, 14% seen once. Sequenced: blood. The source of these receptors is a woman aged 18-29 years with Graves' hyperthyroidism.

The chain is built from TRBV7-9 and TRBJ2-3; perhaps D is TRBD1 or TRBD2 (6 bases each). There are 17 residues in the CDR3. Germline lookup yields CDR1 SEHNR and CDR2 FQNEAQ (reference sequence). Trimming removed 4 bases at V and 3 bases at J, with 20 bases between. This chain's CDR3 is CASSSRGQGRLTDTQYF. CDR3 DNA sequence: TGTGCCAGCAGCTCCCGGGGGCAAGGACGGCTGACAGATACGCAGTATTTT.

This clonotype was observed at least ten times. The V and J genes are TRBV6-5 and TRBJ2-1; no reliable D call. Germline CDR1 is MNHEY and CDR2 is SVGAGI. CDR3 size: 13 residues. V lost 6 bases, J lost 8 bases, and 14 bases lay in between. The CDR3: CASRLTRGDEQFF. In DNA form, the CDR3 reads TGTGCCAGCAGACTTACTCGAGGTGATGAGCAGTTCTTC.

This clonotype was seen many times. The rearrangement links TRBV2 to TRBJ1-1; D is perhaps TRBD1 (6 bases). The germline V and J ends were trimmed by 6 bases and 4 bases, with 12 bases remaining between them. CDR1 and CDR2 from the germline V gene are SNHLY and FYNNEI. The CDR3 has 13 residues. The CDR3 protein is CASRYRAATEAFF. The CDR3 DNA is TGTGCCAGCAGGTACAGGGCAGCCACTGAAGCTTTCTTT.

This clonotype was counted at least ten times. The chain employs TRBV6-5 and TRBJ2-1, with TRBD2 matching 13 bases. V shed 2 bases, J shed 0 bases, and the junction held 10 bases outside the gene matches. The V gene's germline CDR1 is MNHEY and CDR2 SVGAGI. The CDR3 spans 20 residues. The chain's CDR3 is CASSYLPGTSGKSSYNEQFF. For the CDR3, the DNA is TGTGCCAGCAGTTACCTACCGGGGACTAGCGGGAAGAGCTCCTACAATGAGCAGTTCTTC.

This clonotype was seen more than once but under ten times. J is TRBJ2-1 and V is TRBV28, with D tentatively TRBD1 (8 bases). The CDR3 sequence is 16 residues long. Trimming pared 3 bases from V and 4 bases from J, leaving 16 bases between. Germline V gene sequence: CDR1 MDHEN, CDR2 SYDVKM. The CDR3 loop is CASSFRTGGGYNEQFF. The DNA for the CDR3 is TGTGCCAGCAGTTTCCGAACAGGGGGAGGGTACAATGAGCAGTTCTTC. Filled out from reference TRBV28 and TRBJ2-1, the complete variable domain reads DVKVTQSSRYLVKRTGEKVFLECVQDMDHENMFWYRQDPGLGLRLIYFSYDVKMKEKGDIPEGYSVSREKKERFSLILESASTNQTSMYLCASSFRTGGGYNEQFFGPGTRLTVL.

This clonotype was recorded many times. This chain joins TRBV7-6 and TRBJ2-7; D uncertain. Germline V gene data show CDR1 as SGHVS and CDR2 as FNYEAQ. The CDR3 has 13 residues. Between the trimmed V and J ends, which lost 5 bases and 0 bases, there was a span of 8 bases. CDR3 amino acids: CASSALNSYEQYF. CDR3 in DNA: TGTGCCAGCAGCGCCTTGAACTCCTACGAGCAGTACTTC.

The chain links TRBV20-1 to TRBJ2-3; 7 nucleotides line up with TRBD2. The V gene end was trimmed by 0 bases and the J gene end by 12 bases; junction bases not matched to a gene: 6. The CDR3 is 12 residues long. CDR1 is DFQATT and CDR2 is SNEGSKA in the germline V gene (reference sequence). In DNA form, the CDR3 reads TGCAGTGCTAGAGATCTGGCGGGGGTTCAGTATTTT. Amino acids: CSARDLAGVQYF.

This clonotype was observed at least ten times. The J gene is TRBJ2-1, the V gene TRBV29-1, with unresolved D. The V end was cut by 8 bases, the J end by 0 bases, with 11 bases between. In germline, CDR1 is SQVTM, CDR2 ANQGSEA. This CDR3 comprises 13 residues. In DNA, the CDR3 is TGCAGCTCAAAACTGAGCTCCTACAATGAGCAGTTCTTC. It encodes CSSKLSSYNEQFF.

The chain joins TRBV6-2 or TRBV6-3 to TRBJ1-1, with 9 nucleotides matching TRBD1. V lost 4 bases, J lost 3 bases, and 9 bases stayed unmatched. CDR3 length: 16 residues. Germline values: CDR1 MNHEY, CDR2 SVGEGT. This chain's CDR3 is CASSSSVWTGDTEAFF. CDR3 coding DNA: TGTGCCAGCAGTTCATCAGTATGGACAGGGGACACTGAAGCTTTCTTT.

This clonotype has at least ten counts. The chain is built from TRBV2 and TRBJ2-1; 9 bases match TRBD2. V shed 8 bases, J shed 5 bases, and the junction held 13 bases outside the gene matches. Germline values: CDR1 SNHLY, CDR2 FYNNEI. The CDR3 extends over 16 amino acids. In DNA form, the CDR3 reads TGTGCCAGCCGACTTAGCGGGAGTGGAGGGCACAATGAGCAGTTCTTC. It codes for CASRLSGSGGHNEQFF.

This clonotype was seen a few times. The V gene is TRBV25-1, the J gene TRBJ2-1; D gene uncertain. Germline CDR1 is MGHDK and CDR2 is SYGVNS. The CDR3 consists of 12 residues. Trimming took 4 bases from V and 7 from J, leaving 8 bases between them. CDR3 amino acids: CASSVATNEQFF. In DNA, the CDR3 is TGTGCCAGCAGTGTCGCTACTAATGAGCAGTTCTTC.

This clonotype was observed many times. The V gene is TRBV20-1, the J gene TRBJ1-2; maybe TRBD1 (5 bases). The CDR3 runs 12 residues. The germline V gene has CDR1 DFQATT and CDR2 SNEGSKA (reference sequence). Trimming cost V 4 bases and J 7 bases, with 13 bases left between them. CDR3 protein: CSATIGGSGYTF. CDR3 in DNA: TGCAGTGCTACAATCGGGGGATCTGGCTACACCTTC.

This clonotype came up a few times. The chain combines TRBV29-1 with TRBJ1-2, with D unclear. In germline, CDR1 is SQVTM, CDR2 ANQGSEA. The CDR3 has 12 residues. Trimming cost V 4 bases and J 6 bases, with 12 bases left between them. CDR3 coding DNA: TGCAGCGTTGGGGATACGACAAATGGCTACACCTTC. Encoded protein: CSVGDTTNGYTF.

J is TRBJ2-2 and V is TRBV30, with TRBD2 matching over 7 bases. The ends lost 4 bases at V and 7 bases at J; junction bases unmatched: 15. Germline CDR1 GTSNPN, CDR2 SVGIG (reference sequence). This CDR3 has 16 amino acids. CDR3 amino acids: CAWTPFLGGFGGELFF. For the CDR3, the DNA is TGTGCCTGGACCCCGTTTTTGGGGGGGTTTGGCGGGGAGCTGTTTTTT.

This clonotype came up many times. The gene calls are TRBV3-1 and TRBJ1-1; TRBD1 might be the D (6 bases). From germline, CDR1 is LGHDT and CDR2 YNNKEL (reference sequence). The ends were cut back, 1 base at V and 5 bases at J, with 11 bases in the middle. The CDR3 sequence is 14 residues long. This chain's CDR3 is CASSQGPGATEAFF. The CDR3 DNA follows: TGTGCCAGCAGCCAAGGACCGGGGGCGACTGAAGCTTTCTTT.

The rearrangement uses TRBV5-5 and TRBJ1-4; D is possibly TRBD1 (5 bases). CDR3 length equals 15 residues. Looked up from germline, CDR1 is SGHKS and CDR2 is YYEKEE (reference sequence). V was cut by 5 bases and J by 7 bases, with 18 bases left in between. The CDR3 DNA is TGTGCCAGCAGGAGTGGGGGGGGAAGGAGTGAAAAACTGTTTTTT. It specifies CASRSGGGRSEKLFF.

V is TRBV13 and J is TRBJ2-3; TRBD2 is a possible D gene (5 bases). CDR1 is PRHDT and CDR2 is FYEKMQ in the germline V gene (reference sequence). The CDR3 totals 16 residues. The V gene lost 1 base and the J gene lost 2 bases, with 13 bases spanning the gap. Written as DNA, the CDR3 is TGTGCCAGCAGCTTAGTTGGAGGACTTCTCACAGATACGCAGTATTTT. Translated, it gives CASSLVGGLLTDTQYF.

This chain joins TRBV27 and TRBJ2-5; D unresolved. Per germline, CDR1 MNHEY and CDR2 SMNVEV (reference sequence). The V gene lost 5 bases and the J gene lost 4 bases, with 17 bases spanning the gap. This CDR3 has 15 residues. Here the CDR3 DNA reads TGTGCCAGCAGTCCTCAAAACTCGGGCCTAGAGACCCAGTACTTC. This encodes CASSPQNSGLETQYF.

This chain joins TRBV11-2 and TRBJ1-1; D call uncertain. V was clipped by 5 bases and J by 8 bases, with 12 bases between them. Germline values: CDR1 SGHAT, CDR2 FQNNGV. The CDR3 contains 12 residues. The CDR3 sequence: CASSITSREAFF. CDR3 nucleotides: TGTGCCAGCAGCATTACTTCCCGAGAAGCTTTCTTT. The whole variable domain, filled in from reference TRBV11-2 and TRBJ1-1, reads EAGVAQSPRYKIIEKRQSVAFWCNPISGHATLYWYQQILGQGPKLLIQFQNNGVVDDSQLPKDRFSAERLKGVDSTLKIQPAKLEDSAVYLCASSITSREAFFGQGTRLTVV.

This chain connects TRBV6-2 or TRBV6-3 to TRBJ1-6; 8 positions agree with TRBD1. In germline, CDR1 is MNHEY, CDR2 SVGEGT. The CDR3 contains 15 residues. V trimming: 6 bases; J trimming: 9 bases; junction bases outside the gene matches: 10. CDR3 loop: CASRPDRGSPSPLHF. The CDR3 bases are TGTGCCAGCAGACCCGACAGGGGAAGTCCTTCACCCCTCCACTTT.

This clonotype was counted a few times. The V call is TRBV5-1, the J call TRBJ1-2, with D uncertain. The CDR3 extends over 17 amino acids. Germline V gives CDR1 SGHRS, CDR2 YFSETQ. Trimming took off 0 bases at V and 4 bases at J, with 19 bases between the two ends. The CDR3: CASSLAFSLKWVYGYTF. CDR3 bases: TGCGCCAGCAGCTTGGCATTCTCACTTAAATGGGTCTATGGCTACACCTTC.

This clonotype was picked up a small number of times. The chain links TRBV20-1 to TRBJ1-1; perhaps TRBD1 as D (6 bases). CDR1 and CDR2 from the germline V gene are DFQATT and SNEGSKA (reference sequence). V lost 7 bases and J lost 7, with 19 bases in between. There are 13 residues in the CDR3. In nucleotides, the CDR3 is TGCAGTGACCAGTCCGGAGGGGGGTTTGAAGCTTTCTTT. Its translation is CSDQSGGGFEAFF.

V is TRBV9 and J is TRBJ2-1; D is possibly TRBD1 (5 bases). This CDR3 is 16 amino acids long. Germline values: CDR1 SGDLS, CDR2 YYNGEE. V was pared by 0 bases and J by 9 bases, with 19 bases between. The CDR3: CASSVAKGANPPEQFF. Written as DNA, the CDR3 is TGTGCCAGCAGCGTAGCTAAAGGGGCGAACCCTCCTGAGCAGTTCTTC. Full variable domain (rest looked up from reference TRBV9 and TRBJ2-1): DSGVTQTPKHLITATGQRVTLRCSPRSGDLSVYWYQQSLDQGLQFLIQYYNGEERAKGNILERFSAQQFPDLHSELNLSSLELGDSALYFCASSVAKGANPPEQFFGPGTRLTVL.